The 21 T cell receptor delta chains given below trace back to one sample, sequenced in a study of Vδ1+ human thymocytes. Study-level findings and limits: Highly polyclonal TRG and TRD repertoires with Gaussian CDR3 length distributions appeared in thymus.

These receptors are not linked to any known antigen. Sequences come from RNA converted to cDNA by reverse transcription. Multiplex PCR used pooled V-gene forward primers and a constant-region reverse primer to amplify CDR3s. TCRdb fed the multiplex PCR reads to CATT. The table has more than 45,000 delta-chain clones, approximately 15% seen once. The specimen sequenced was Vdelta1+ gamma-delta thymocytes from the thymus. This sample's subset: FACS-sorted CD3+ TCRalphabeta- TCRVdelta1+ TCRVdelta2- thymocytes. Receptors originate from a girl under three years old who had congenital heart surgery.

The chain couples TRDV1 to TRDJ1, with 7 bases aligning to TRDD3. The CDR3 is made up of 19 amino acids. The germline gives CDR1 TSWWSYY, CDR2 QGS. V shed 3 bases, J shed 3 bases, and the junction held 19 bases outside the gene matches. CDR3 sequence reads: CALGDFFPISGGWADKLIF. The CDR3 DNA reads as TGTGCTCTTGGGGATTTCTTCCCCATATCCGGGGGATGGGCCGATAAACTCATCTTT.

This rearrangement joins TRDV1 to TRDJ1; tentatively, D is TRDD2 (8 bases). V was shortened by 1 base and J by 1 base, with 34 bases between the two germline ends. The CDR3 has 23 residues. Germline V lookup: CDR1 TSWWSYY, CDR2 QGS. The CDR3 loop reads CALGERCFLPRRWGTVCTDKLIF. The DNA for the CDR3 is TGTGCTCTTGGGGAACGATGCTTCCTACCCCGTAGGTGGGGGACCGTTTGCACCGATAAACTCATCTTT.

The chain links TRDV1 to TRDJ1; 7 bases map to TRDD3. There are 19 residues in the CDR3. The germline CDR1 and CDR2 sequences are TSWWSYY and QGS. V lost 1 base, J lost 0 bases, and 14 bases stayed unmatched. The CDR3 DNA reads TGTGCTCTTGGGGAACGGCCTAAATCGGGGGATCCGTACACCGATAAACTCATCTTT. It specifies CALGERPKSGDPYTDKLIF.

Only a few counts were recorded for this clone. The chain uses TRDV1 and TRDJ1; TRDD3 matches at 9 bases. Looked up from germline, CDR1 is TSWWSYY and CDR2 is QGS. The CDR3 sequence is 22 residues long. The junction had 21 bases not matched to a gene; V was cut back by 1 base and J by 0 bases. The CDR3 nucleotides are TGTGCTCTTGGGGAACCTCTGATGAGTACTACTGGGGGAATCGTGTACACCGATAAACTCATCTTT. It encodes CALGEPLMSTTGGIVYTDKLIF.

The chain has TRDV1 and TRDJ1, with D possibly matching TRDD2 (5 bases). CDR3 size: 18 residues. V lost 2 bases and J lost 0, with 19 bases in between. Germline V gene data show CDR1 as TSWWSYY and CDR2 as QGS. CDR3 DNA sequence: TGTGCTCTTGGGGAATCCCTACCAAGGCGGGACTACACCGATAAACTCATCTTT. It specifies CALGESLPRRDYTDKLIF.

V usage is TRDV1 and J usage is TRDJ1; D remains unclear. CDR1 is TSWWSYY and CDR2 is QGS in the germline V gene. The CDR3 has 22 amino acids. V gave up 4 bases and J gave up 0 bases, with 33 bases separating them. The CDR3 DNA is TGTGCTCTTGGGGGGCGCTCGTTTACCGGTACTCATACCTGCGGATACACCGATAAACTCATCTTT. This gives the protein CALGGRSFTGTHTCGYTDKLIF.

This clone has just a few counts. This chain connects TRDV1 to TRDJ1, with D tentatively TRDD2 or TRDD3 (5 bases each). V lost 3 bases, J lost 0 bases, and 14 bases lay in between. CDR1 TSWWSYY and CDR2 QGS come from the germline V gene. The CDR3 sequence is 16 residues long. The CDR3 protein is CALGEPSRINTDKLIF. In DNA form, the CDR3 reads TGTGCTCTTGGGGAGCCTTCGAGGATAAACACCGATAAACTCATCTTT.

The gene calls are TRDV1 and TRDJ1, with unresolved D. Trimming took 2 bases from V and 3 from J, leaving 16 bases between them. The CDR3 length is 16 residues. The germline V gene has CDR1 TSWWSYY and CDR2 QGS. This CDR3 reads CALGEWSHVLADKLIF. CDR3 bases: TGTGCTCTTGGGGAATGGTCGCACGTACTTGCCGATAAACTCATCTTT.

This clone was observed a handful of times. The chain recombines TRDV1 with TRDJ1; D possibly corresponds to TRDD3 (6 bases). V lost 5 bases to trimming and J lost 2 bases, with 15 bases between them. This CDR3 has 15 residues. Germline V gene lookup returns CDR1 TSWWSYY and CDR2 QGS. CDR3 nucleotide sequence: TGTGCTCTTGGGCCGCGATGGGGATGGACCGATAAACTCATCTTT. Amino acids: CALGPRWGWTDKLIF.

The chain uses TRDV1 and TRDJ1; 12 positions match TRDD3. This CDR3 comprises 25 residues. Per the germline V gene, CDR1 is TSWWSYY and CDR2 is QGS. After removal of 0 bases from V and 0 bases from J, the junction contained 26 bases not matched to a gene. The CDR3 DNA reads as TGTGCTCTTGGGGAACTAGGGTTCCTTCCCCCGCCACACCAAACTGGGGGATACTACACCGATAAACTCATCTTT. Translating it yields CALGELGFLPPPHQTGGYYTDKLIF.

This chain connects TRDV1 to TRDJ1, with 12 bases aligning to TRDD3. V lost 4 bases and J lost 3; bases outside the gene matches: 21. The CDR3 length is 21 residues. Germline CDR1 is TSWWSYY and CDR2 is QGS. CDR3 sequence reads: CALGGGGPSSPTGGYSDKLIF. The DNA for the CDR3 is TGTGCTCTTGGGGGAGGAGGGCCTTCTTCACCTACTGGGGGATACTCCGATAAACTCATCTTT.

This clone was counted only a few times. Other DNA variants within this sample encode the same CDR3. The V call is TRDV1, the J call TRDJ1, with D unresolved. Per the germline V gene, CDR1 is TSWWSYY and CDR2 is QGS. The germline V and J ends were trimmed by 2 bases and 3 bases, with 7 bases remaining between them. The CDR3 loop spans 13 amino acids. The CDR3 nucleotides read TGTGCTCTTGGGGAAAGCTCACCCGATAAACTCATCTTT. Encoded protein: CALGESSPDKLIF.

The J gene is TRDJ1, the V gene TRDV1; 9 nucleotides agree with TRDD2. Germline V gene lookup returns CDR1 TSWWSYY and CDR2 QGS. The CDR3 consists of 20 residues. V gave up 4 bases and J gave up 0 bases; unmatched junction bases: 18. CDR3 nucleotide sequence: TGTGCTCTTGGGGGAACCTTCCTACGAGATGGGGGAGAGTACACCGATAAACTCATCTTT. Its protein is CALGGTFLRDGGEYTDKLIF.

This chain links TRDV1 with TRDJ1; D may be TRDD3 (6 bases). In germline, CDR1 is TSWWSYY, CDR2 QGS. This CDR3 has 20 amino acids. The V end lost 0 bases, the J end lost 4 bases, and 27 bases lay between the germline ends. For the CDR3, the DNA is TGTGCTCTTGGGGAACTAGAGGTCGTTTCAACCCGTACTGGGTTCGATAAACTCATCTTT. This translates into CALGELEVVSTRTGFDKLIF.

The gene calls are TRDV1 and TRDJ1; 7 bases align to TRDD3. The CDR3 length is 19 residues. Trimming took 1 base from V and 0 from J; bases not matched to a gene: 14. Germline V gives CDR1 TSWWSYY, CDR2 QGS. This CDR3 is CALGERPNRGYKDTDKLIF. The DNA for the CDR3 is TGTGCTCTTGGGGAACGTCCTAACCGGGGATATAAAGACACCGATAAACTCATCTTT.

The rearrangement uses TRDV2 and TRDJ1; 11 bases are a match to TRDD3. Germline CDR1 is GEAIGNYY and CDR2 is EKD. V shed 3 bases, J shed 0 bases, and the junction held 29 bases outside the gene matches. CDR3 length: 24 residues. This CDR3 reads CACDAEAFLIVGDTRERYTDKLIF. CDR3 in DNA: TGTGCCTGTGACGCCGAGGCCTTCCTAATTGTGGGGGATACGCGGGAACGGTACACCGATAAACTCATCTTT.

This clone was observed a handful of times. V usage is TRDV2 and J usage is TRDJ1; the match to TRDD3 covers 12 bases. This CDR3 comprises 19 residues. Germline V gene lookup returns CDR1 GEAIGNYY and CDR2 EKD. The V and J ends lost 3 bases and 2 bases, in that order; junction bases with no gene match: 15. In nucleotides, the CDR3 is TGTGCCTGTGACCCCGAGGCTGGGGGATACGCATCTAATACCGATAAACTCATCTTT. It encodes CACDPEAGGYASNTDKLIF.

This clone was counted only a few times. V and J are TRDV1 and TRDJ1; TRDD2 agrees at 9 bases. This CDR3 is built from 20 residues. The V and J ends lost 4 bases and 0 bases, in that order; junction bases with no gene match: 18. Germline V gene sequence: CDR1 TSWWSYY, CDR2 QGS. The CDR3 nucleotides are TGTGCTCTTGGGGCCGCTTCCGACCTTCCTACGAGATCGTACACCGATAAACTCATCTTT. Amino acid sequence: CALGAASDLPTRSYTDKLIF.

The V gene is TRDV1, the J gene TRDJ1; 10 bases map to TRDD3. Trimming at V came to 1 base and at J to 2 bases, leaving 13 bases not matched to a gene. This CDR3 contains 19 residues. Looked up from germline, CDR1 is TSWWSYY and CDR2 is QGS. The chain's CDR3 is CALGERPLLGDTGTDKLIF. DNA for the CDR3: TGTGCTCTTGGGGAACGGCCTCTATTGGGGGATACTGGGACCGATAAACTCATCTTT.

V usage is TRDV1 and J usage is TRDJ1, with D perhaps being TRDD2 or TRDD3 (9 bases each). Per the germline V gene, CDR1 is TSWWSYY and CDR2 is QGS. The CDR3 runs to 22 residues. V was shortened by 1 base and J by 0 bases, with 30 bases between the two germline ends. The DNA of the CDR3 is TGTGCTCTTGGGGAACAGGCCTTCCTACTTTTCCCTGGGGGATCGTACACCGATAAACTCATCTTT. This sequence encodes CALGEQAFLLFPGGSYTDKLIF.

V gene TRDV1 combines with J gene TRDJ1; the D is unclear. CDR1 and CDR2 (germline): TSWWSYY, QGS. This CDR3 is built from 12 residues. The ends were cut back, 5 bases at V and 4 bases at J, with 8 bases in the middle. CDR3 loop: CALGSGGDKLIF. The DNA of the CDR3 is TGTGCTCTTGGGAGTGGAGGCGATAAACTCATCTTT.